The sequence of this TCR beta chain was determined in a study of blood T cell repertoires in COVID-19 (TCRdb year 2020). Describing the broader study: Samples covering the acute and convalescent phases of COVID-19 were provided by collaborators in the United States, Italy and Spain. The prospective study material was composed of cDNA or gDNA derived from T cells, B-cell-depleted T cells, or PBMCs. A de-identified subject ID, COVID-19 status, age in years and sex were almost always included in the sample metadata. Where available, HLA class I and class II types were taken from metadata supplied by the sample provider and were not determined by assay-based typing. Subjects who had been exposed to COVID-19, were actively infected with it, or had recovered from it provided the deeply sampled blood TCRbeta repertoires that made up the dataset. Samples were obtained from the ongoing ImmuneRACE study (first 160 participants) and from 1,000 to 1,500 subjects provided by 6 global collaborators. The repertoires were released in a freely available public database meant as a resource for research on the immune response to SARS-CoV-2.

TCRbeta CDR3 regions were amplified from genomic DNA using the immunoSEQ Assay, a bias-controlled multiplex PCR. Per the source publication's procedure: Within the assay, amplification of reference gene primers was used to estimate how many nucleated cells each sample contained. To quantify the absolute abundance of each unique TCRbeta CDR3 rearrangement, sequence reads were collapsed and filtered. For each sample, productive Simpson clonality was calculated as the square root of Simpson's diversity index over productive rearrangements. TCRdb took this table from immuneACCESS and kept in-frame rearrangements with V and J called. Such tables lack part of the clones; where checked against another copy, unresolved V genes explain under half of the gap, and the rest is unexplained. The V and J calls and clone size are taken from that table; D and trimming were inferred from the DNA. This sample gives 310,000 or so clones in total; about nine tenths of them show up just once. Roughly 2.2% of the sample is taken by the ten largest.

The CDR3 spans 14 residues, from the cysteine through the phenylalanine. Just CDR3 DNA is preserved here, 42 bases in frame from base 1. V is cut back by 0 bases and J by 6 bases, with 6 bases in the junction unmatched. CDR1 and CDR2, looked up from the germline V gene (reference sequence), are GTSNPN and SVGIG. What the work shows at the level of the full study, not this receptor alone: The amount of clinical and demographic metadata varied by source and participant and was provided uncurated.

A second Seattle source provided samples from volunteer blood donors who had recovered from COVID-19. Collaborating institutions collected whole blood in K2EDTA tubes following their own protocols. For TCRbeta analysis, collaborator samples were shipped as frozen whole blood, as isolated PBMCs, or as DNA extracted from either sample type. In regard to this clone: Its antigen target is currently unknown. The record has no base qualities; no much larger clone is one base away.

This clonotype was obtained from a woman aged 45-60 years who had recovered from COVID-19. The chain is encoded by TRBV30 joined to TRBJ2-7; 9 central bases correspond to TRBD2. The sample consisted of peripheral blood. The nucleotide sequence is TGTGCCTGGAGTGTATCGGGACTAGCAGGCGAGCAGTACTTC. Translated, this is CAWSVSGLAGEQYF. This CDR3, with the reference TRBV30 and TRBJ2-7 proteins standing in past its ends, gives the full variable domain SQTIHQWPATLVQPVGSPLSLECTVEGTSNPNLYWYRQAAGRGLQLLFYSVGIGQISSEVPQNLSASRPQDRQFILSSKKLLLSDSGFYLCAWSVSGLAGEQYFGPGTRLTVT.